The subject of this entry is one T cell receptor (beta chain). This record belongs to a study of blood T cells in healthy people across ages. CDR3 length: 12 amino acids. Deletions cut 4 bases from V and 7 bases from J, with 11 bases between. CDR1 SQVTM and CDR2 ANQGSEA come from the germline V gene. A J-beta primer mix and a sample-barcoded 5' primer were used in a second PCR of about 7 to 12 cycles. TCRdb recomputed calls from the 5' RACE reads with MiXCR, one row per CDR3 protein. The table records over 1,500,000 distinct CDR3 sequences, about 50% of them present only once. The chain carries TRBV29-1 and TRBJ1-5; D remains unclear. Sequences were obtained from blood. This TCR derives from a middle-aged woman in good health. The CDR3 loop is CSVVVEGQPQHF. The CDR3 nucleotides read TGCAGCGTTGTTGTAGAGGGCCAGCCCCAGCATTTT.